A single sample gave rise to the 9 T cell receptor beta chains below, sequenced in a study of CD8 T cells in Susac syndrome. cDNA came from roughly 0.53 to 1 ug RNA primed by random hexamers. TCRdb passed the immunoSEQ multiplex PCR reads through MiXCR, listing each CDR3 protein once. The sample carries around 190,000 distinct CDR3 sequences, 94% recorded once. The sample was CD4+ T cells from PBMCs. The receptors originated from a human donor with Susac syndrome.

This CDR3 is CSARDPRGGGYEQYF. The CDR3 coding sequence is TGCAGTGCTAGAGATCCGCGCGGGGGGGGATACGAGCAGTACTTC. This chain links TRBV20-1 with TRBJ2-7; 9 bases match TRBD2. Germline V gene lookup returns CDR1 DFQATT and CDR2 SNEGSKA (reference sequence). The CDR3 runs to 15 residues. J was trimmed by 4 bases and V by 0 bases; bases with no gene match: 7.

This rearrangement joins TRBV6-6 to TRBJ1-5; the D is unclear. Between the trimmed V and J ends, which lost 5 bases and 5 bases, there was a span of 19 bases. The CDR3 is made up of 16 amino acids. CDR1 MNHNY and CDR2 SVGAGI come from the germline V gene (reference sequence). In DNA form, the CDR3 reads TGTGCCAGCAGTCGCGGACTTGATCGGGATCATCAGCCCCAGCATTTT. Translation: CASSRGLDRDHQPQHF.

This clonotype was observed a single time. V gene TRBV11-1 combines with J gene TRBJ1-6; D possibly corresponds to TRBD1 (6 bases). Germline assignment: CDR1 SGHAT and CDR2 FQDESV (reference sequence). V shed 5 bases and J shed 10 bases, with 21 bases lying between them. The CDR3 sequence is 16 residues long. CDR3 protein: CASSQRPAGERSPLHF. The CDR3 DNA sequence: TGTGCCAGCAGCCAGAGGCCGGCAGGGGAAAGGTCACCCCTCCACTTT.

The chain employs TRBV6-5 and TRBJ2-7; 9 nucleotides match TRBD1. Germline V lookup: CDR1 MNHEY, CDR2 SVGAGI. The length of the CDR3 is 15 residues. V lost 5 bases, J lost 3 bases, and 8 bases stayed unmatched. The CDR3 sequence is CASSSPGQGYYEQYF. The CDR3 nucleotides are TGTGCCAGCAGTAGCCCGGGACAGGGTTACTACGAGCAGTACTTC.

The rearrangement joins TRBV7-2 to TRBJ1-1, with TRBD1 matching 7 bases. In germline, CDR1 is SGHTA, CDR2 FQGNSA. CDR3 length equals 14 residues. V lost 5 bases, J lost 8 bases, and 11 bases stayed unmatched. The CDR3 DNA reads as TGTGCCAGCAGCCGAGTACGGACAGGCCGCGAAGCTTTCTTT. As protein: CASSRVRTGREAFF.

This chain uses TRBV25-1 with TRBJ2-2, with 8 positions matching TRBD2. CDR1 is MGHDK, CDR2 SYGVNS, per germline. The CDR3 runs to 15 residues. V was clipped by 3 bases and J by 5 bases; unmatched bases: 5. The CDR3 region has the DNA TGTGCCAGCAGTGATCACGGGGGGGCAACCGGGGAGCTGTTTTTT. Amino acids: CASSDHGGATGELFF.

This chain joins TRBV29-1 and TRBJ1-2; 12 nucleotides line up with TRBD1. J lost 2 bases, V lost 7 bases, and 8 bases had no gene match. Germline CDR1 is SQVTM and CDR2 is ANQGSEA. The CDR3 sequence is 15 residues long. CDR3 sequence (DNA): TGCAGCGCCGGGGGACAGGGGGCTGAAAACTATGGCTACACCTTC. Its translation is CSAGGQGAENYGYTF.

V and J are TRBV12-3 or TRBV12-4 and TRBJ1-5; TRBD1 matches 8 bases. This CDR3 is built from 15 residues. Trimming cost V 5 bases and J 4 bases; bases outside gene matches: 7. CDR3 loop: CASSPGQGPNQPQHF. The CDR3 nucleotides read TGTGCCAGCAGTCCCGGACAGGGACCTAATCAGCCCCAGCATTTT.

The rearrangement links TRBV20-1 to TRBJ2-1; D remains unclear. Trimming stripped 1 base from V and 4 bases from J, with 14 bases between. The CDR3 is 15 amino acids. Germline V lookup: CDR1 DFQATT, CDR2 SNEGSKA (reference sequence). The CDR3 here is CSARVGRDKYNEQFF. Here the CDR3 DNA reads TGCAGTGCTAGAGTGGGTAGGGATAAGTACAATGAGCAGTTCTTC.